The 16 T cell receptor beta chains below all came from one sample that was sequenced in a study of blood T cell repertoires in COVID-19. TCRdb keeps only in-frame clones here, not all; method: immunoSEQ multiplex PCR. This table has roughly 150,000 clones, about 85% appearing once. Sequenced material: peripheral blood. The receptors come from a man at least 80 years old with COVID-19, enrolled during active disease.

This chain uses TRBV29-1 with TRBJ1-1; a possible D gene is TRBD1 (5 bases). The germline V and J ends were trimmed by 4 bases and 0 bases, with 9 bases remaining between them. The CDR3 is 13 amino acids. Germline CDR1 is SQVTM and CDR2 is ANQGSEA. The CDR3 here is CSVVGQLNTEAFF. Written as DNA, the CDR3 is TGCAGCGTTGTTGGACAACTGAACACTGAAGCTTTCTTT.

The chain carries TRBV18 and TRBJ1-4; TRBD1 is a possible D gene (5 bases). Germline loops: CDR1 KGHSH, CDR2 LQKENI. The CDR3 is 15 amino acids. Trimming stripped 2 bases from V and 7 bases from J, with 14 bases between. CDR3 sequence reads: CASSPGGVLSEKLFF. Here the CDR3 DNA reads TGTGCCAGCTCACCAGGAGGGGTATTGAGTGAAAAACTGTTTTTT.

The sample holds a few counts of this clone. The V gene is TRBV13, the J gene TRBJ2-2, with D perhaps matching TRBD2 (6 bases). V shed 5 bases and J shed 1 base, with 11 bases lying between them. The V gene's germline CDR1 is PRHDT and CDR2 FYEKMQ (reference sequence). The CDR3 totals 15 residues. The CDR3 is CASSPVGGNTGELFF. CDR3 bases: TGTGCCAGCAGCCCAGTGGGGGGGAACACCGGGGAGCTGTTTTTT.

This chain joins TRBV4-3 and TRBJ1-2; 8 positions match TRBD1. CDR1 is LGHNA, CDR2 YSLEER, per germline. The CDR3 runs to 14 residues. The ends lost 1 base at V and 2 bases at J; junction bases unmatched: 0. The CDR3 DNA is TGCGCCAGCAGCCAAGGGACAGGGAACTATGGCTACACCTTC. Translated, it gives CASSQGTGNYGYTF.

This chain connects TRBV19 to TRBJ1-1; 7 nucleotides agree with TRBD1. V gave up 0 bases and J gave up 10 bases; unmatched junction bases: 17. Looked up from germline, CDR1 is LNHDA and CDR2 is SQIVND (reference sequence). The CDR3 is 17 amino acids. This CDR3 reads CASSIDRGTALEVRAFF. CDR3 DNA: TGTGCCAGTAGTATAGACCGAGGGACAGCCCTCGAGGTTCGAGCTTTCTTT.

The chain recombines TRBV5-5 with TRBJ2-3; 7 bases align to TRBD1. Trimming removed 0 bases from V and 1 base from J; junction bases left unmatched: 8. This CDR3 comprises 17 residues. Per germline, CDR1 SGHKS and CDR2 YYEKEE (reference sequence). CDR3 sequence reads: CASSLVANRGGTDTQYF. Here the CDR3 DNA reads TGTGCCAGCAGCTTGGTAGCCAACAGGGGAGGCACAGATACGCAGTATTTT.

Only one count was recorded for this clone. This rearrangement joins TRBV5-5 to TRBJ1-3; D remains ambiguous. V was pared by 2 bases and J by 5 bases, with 8 bases between. Germline assignment: CDR1 SGHKS and CDR2 YYEKEE (reference sequence). This CDR3 has 13 amino acids. DNA of the CDR3: TGTGCCAGCAGCTTACAAATTCGAAACACCATATATTTT. Protein sequence: CASSLQIRNTIYF.

V and J are TRBV19 and TRBJ1-1, with 9 bases identical to TRBD1. V gave up 10 bases and J gave up 4 bases; unmatched junction bases: 4. The CDR3 contains 12 residues. Germline V gene sequence: CDR1 LNHDA, CDR2 SQIVND (reference sequence). The CDR3 protein is CATSTGGTEAFF. The DNA of the CDR3 is TGTGCCACTTCGACAGGGGGCACTGAAGCTTTCTTT.

About this clone: The sample contains more than one DNA sequence encoding this CDR3. The CDR3 DNA follows: TGCGCCAGCAGCCCGGGTACTAACTATGGCTACACCTTC. This sequence encodes CASSPGTNYGYTF. This chain connects TRBV5-1 to TRBJ1-2; D is ambiguous. Trimming stripped 4 bases from V and 0 bases from J, with 7 bases between. The CDR3 is made up of 13 amino acids. The germline CDR1 and CDR2 sequences are SGHRS and YFSETQ. Supplemented by reference TRBV5-1 and TRBJ1-2, the full variable domain reads KAGVTQTPRYLIKTRGQQVTLSCSPISGHRSVSWYQQTPGQGLQFLFEYFSETQRNKGNFPGRFSGRQFSNSRSEMNVSTLELGDSALYLCASSPGTNYGYTFGSGTRLTVV.

This clone has just a few counts. The gene calls are TRBV5-1 and TRBJ2-7; no clear D gene. The CDR3 has 13 residues. The ends were cut back, 1 base at V and 3 bases at J, with 8 bases in the middle. Germline V lookup: CDR1 SGHRS, CDR2 YFSETQ. The CDR3 loop is CASSLSVSYEQYF. The DNA of the CDR3 is TGCGCCAGCAGCTTGTCGGTGAGCTACGAGCAGTACTTC.

The V call is TRBV19, the J call TRBJ1-1; D might be TRBD1 (5 bases). This CDR3 comprises 14 residues. Germline values: CDR1 LNHDA, CDR2 SQIVND (reference sequence). V lost 5 bases, J lost 1 base, and 11 bases lay in between. As DNA, the CDR3 is TGTGCCAGTAGTGGGGCCACAGGGAACACTGAAGCTTTCTTT. Translation: CASSGATGNTEAFF.

The chain combines TRBV19 with TRBJ1-5; D is perhaps TRBD1 (6 bases). The CDR3 consists of 18 residues. Trimming left V 4 bases short and J 0 bases short, with 19 bases between. Germline lookup yields CDR1 LNHDA and CDR2 SQIVND (reference sequence). The CDR3 here is CASSTLLDRSYSNQPQHF. The CDR3, as DNA: TGTGCCAGTAGTACTCTTTTGGACAGATCTTATAGCAATCAGCCCCAGCATTTT.

The genes are TRBV5-6 and TRBJ2-2, with a possible D match to TRBD2 (6 bases). The germline V gene encodes CDR1 SGHDT and CDR2 YYEEEE. V was pared by 0 bases and J by 7 bases, with 13 bases between. CDR3 length equals 15 residues. The CDR3 is CASSLVAEGIGELFF. The CDR3 coding sequence is TGTGCCAGCAGCTTGGTAGCGGAGGGCATCGGGGAGCTGTTTTTT.

V gene TRBV24-1 combines with J gene TRBJ2-7, with 9 bases matching TRBD2. Unmatched junction bases numbered 10, after V lost 3 bases and J lost 5 bases. This CDR3 spans 16 amino acids. Per germline, CDR1 KGHDR and CDR2 SFDVKD. This CDR3 reads CATSDRGGGAINEQYF. The CDR3 coding sequence is TGTGCCACCAGTGATCGTGGCGGGGGGGCGATAAACGAGCAGTACTTC.

The genes are TRBV24-1 and TRBJ1-5; D perhaps matches TRBD1 (6 bases). V lost 7 bases and J lost 2, with 11 bases in between. Germline-derived CDR1 and CDR2 are KGHDR and SFDVKD. The CDR3 runs to 14 residues. Written as DNA, the CDR3 is TGTGCCACCAGCGAGGGGGTGGGCAATCAGCCCCAGCATTTT. Translating gives CATSEGVGNQPQHF.

The V and J genes are TRBV19 and TRBJ2-3, with TRBD2 as a possible D gene (5 bases). CDR3 size: 15 residues. From germline, CDR1 is LNHDA and CDR2 SQIVND (reference sequence). V was trimmed by 4 bases and J by 0 bases, leaving 11 bases between them. The CDR3 DNA is TGTGCCAGTAGTAACCCGAAGCGGAGCACAGATACGCAGTATTTT. Its protein is CASSNPKRSTDTQYF.